This T cell receptor beta chain was retrieved from a study of patients and donors after allogeneic stem cell transplantation. TCRdb independently ran MiXCR on the RT-PCR reads; one entry per CDR3 protein. Among about a million distinct CDR3 sequences listed, approximately 19% were seen once. CDR3 size: 14 residues. Germline V CDR1 and CDR2: SNHLY, FYNNEI. J lost 10 bases, V lost 9 bases, and 12 bases had no gene match. The sequencing input was blood, either unsorted or a sorted T cell fraction (not recorded which). This sequence was found in a human donor who was either an allogeneic HSCT recipient or a stem cell or donor lymphocyte infusion donor (not recorded which). It is not recorded whose cells these are; they may come from a transplant donor. The chain combines TRBV2 with TRBJ2-1; 10 bases agree with TRBD2. The CDR3 region is CASKREGLQIEQFF. The DNA of the CDR3 is TGTGCCAGTAAGCGGGAGGGCCTTCAAATAGAGCAGTTCTTC.